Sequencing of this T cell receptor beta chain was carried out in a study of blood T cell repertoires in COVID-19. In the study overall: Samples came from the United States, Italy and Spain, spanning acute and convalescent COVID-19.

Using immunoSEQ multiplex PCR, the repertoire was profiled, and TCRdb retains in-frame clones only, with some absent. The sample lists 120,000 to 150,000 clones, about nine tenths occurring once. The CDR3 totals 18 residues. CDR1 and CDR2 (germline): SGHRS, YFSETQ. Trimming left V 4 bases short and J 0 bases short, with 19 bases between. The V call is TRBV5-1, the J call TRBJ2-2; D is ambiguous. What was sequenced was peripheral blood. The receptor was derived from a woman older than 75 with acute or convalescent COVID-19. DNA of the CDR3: TGCGCCAGCAGCCTACTTCTAGACCAATCCGCGAACACCGGGGAGCTGTTTTTT. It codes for CASSLLLDQSANTGELFF.